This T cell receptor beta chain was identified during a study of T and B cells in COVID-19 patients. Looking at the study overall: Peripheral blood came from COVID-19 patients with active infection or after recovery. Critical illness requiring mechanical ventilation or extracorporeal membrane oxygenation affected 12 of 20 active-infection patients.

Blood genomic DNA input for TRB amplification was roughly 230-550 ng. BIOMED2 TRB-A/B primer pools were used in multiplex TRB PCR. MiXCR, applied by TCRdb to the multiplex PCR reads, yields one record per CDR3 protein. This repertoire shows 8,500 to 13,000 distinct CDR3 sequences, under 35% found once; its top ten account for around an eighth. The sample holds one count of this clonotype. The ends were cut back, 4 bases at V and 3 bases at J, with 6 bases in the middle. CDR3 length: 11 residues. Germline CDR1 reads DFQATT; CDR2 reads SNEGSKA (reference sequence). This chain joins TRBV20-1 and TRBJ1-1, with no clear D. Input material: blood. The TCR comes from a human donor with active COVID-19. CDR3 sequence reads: CSAKQYTEAFF. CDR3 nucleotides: TGCAGTGCTAAACAGTACACTGAAGCTTTCTTT.